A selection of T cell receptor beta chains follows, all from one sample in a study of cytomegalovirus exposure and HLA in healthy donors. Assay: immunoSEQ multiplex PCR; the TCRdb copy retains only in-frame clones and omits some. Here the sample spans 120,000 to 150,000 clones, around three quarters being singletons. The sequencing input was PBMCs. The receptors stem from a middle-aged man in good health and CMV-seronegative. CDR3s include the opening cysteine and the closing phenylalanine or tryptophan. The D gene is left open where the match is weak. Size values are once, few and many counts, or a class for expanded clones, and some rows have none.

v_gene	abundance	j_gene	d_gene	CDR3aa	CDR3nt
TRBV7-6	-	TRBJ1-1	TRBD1	CASSPRQGVNTEAFF	TGTGCCAGCAGCCCCAGACAGGGGGTGAACACTGAAGCTTTCTTT
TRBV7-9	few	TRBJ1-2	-	CASSLVIQGSNYGYTF	TGTGCCAGCAGCTTAGTAATTCAGGGATCAAACTATGGCTACACCTTC
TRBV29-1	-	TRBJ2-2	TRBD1	CSVAGTGDPGGELFF	TGCAGCGTCGCCGGGACAGGGGATCCCGGCGGGGAGCTGTTTTTT
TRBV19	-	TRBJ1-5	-	CASSLRLGYQPQHF	TGTGCCAGTAGTCTTAGACTCGGTTATCAGCCCCAGCATTTT
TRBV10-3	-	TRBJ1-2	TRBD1	CATTPDRAYGYTF	TGTGCCACCACACCGGACAGGGCCTATGGCTACACCTTC
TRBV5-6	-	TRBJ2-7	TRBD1	CASSLAGQGIHEQYF	TGTGCCAGCAGCTTGGCGGGACAGGGGATCCACGAGCAGTACTTC
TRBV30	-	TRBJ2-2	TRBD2	CAWSATSGSRELFF	TGTGCCTGGAGTGCGACTAGCGGGAGCAGGGAGCTGTTTTTT
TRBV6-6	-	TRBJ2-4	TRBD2	CASGTSGRVDIQYF	TGTGCCAGTGGGACTAGCGGGAGGGTGGACATTCAGTACTTC
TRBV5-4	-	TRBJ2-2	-	CASSGAGELFF	TGTGCCAGCAGCGGAGCCGGGGAGCTGTTTTTT
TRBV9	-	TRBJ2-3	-	CASSVDPRRGAIGTQYF	TGTGCCAGCAGCGTCGACCCCCGCCGGGGGGCGATTGGTACGCAGTATTTT
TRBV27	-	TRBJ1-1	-	CAVHYPGTSITGNTEAFF	TGTGCCGTCCACTACCCCGGGACATCGATAACGGGAAACACTGAAGCTTTCTTT
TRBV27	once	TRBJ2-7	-	CASRPVTGPYEQYF	TGTGCCAGCAGACCAGTGACAGGCCCCTACGAGCAGTACTTC
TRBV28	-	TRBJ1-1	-	CASSAHRDHTEAFF	TGTGCCAGCAGTGCGCACAGGGATCACACTGAAGCTTTCTTT
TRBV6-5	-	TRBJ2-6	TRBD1	CASSYNRGAGANVLTF	TGTGCCAGCAGTTACAACAGGGGCGCAGGGGCCAACGTCCTGACTTTC
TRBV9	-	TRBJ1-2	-	CASSVAPTTNYGYTF	TGTGCCAGCAGCGTCGCCCCCACAACTAACTATGGCTACACCTTC
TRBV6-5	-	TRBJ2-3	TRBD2	CASSRDYGTDTQYF	TGTGCCAGCAGTCGGGACTACGGCACAGATACGCAGTATTTT
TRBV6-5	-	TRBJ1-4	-	CASSYIQGEKLFF	TGTGCCAGCAGTTACATCCAGGGGGAAAAACTGTTTTTT